This T cell receptor (beta chain) was obtained from a study of blood T cell repertoires in COVID-19. Study information: The United States, Italy and Spain were the sources of the acute and convalescent COVID-19 samples. The analysed material was cDNA or gDNA that came from T cells, B-cell-depleted T cells, or PBMCs.

Original handling: For nucleated cells, counts were estimated from reference gene primer amplification. Assay: immunoSEQ multiplex PCR; the TCRdb copy retains only in-frame clones and omits some. The V and J calls and the clone size are those of that table, but D and trimming were determined from the DNA. The sample lists tens of thousands of clones, approximately 80% occurring once. The sequence was obtained from a woman of 80 years or more with acute or convalescent COVID-19. The sample was peripheral blood.

In DNA form, the CDR3 reads TGTGCCAGCAGTCCACCCCGGACAGGGGGAGACACAGATACGCAGTATTTT. This encodes CASSPPRTGGDTDTQYF. The chain couples TRBV27 to TRBJ2-3, with 10 bases fitting TRBD1. CDR1 is MNHEY, CDR2 SMNVEV, per germline (reference sequence). The V gene end was trimmed by 5 bases and the J gene end by 2 bases; junction bases not matched to a gene: 10. This CDR3 is 17 amino acids long.